What follows describes a single T cell receptor beta chain. Its specificity is not known. These data originate in a study of blood T cells in healthy people across ages. Study summary: Through template switching, about one barcoded beta molecule was captured per two T cells, as measured in model experiments.

Study results and limitations: Naive and antigen-experienced cells were not separated, limiting conclusive comparison.

Primed by a sample-barcoded 5' primer and a J-beta primer mix, a second PCR proceeded for 7 to 11 cycles. Every individual sample yielded 2.5 million or more paired-end reads (each containing CDR3). In TCRdb, the 5' RACE reads were re-called with MiXCR into one record per CDR3 protein. The sample contains roughly 2 million distinct CDR3 sequences, roughly 49% of which appear only once. Unmatched junction bases numbered 9, after V lost 4 bases and J lost 5 bases. This CDR3 is built from 16 residues. The sequence was collected from a woman between 35 and 50 years old in good health. The chain uses TRBV12-3 or TRBV12-4 and TRBJ2-5; 11 bases agree with TRBD2. Sequenced sample: blood. The CDR3 loop is CASSSVAGGPGETQYF. As DNA, the CDR3 is TGTGCCAGCAGTTCGGTAGCGGGGGGGCCCGGGGAGACCCAGTACTTC.